The TCR beta chain described here comes from a study of shared clonotypes between healthy human individuals. The naive CD8 subset, CD45RO-negative cells positively selected for CCR7, excluded terminally differentiated effector memory CD45RA+ cells. TCRdb's table, derived via immunoSEQ multiplex PCR, lists solely in-frame clones and lacks some. The sample consists of 2 million to 2.5 million clones, just over 90% of them appearing once. Study observations and caveats: The sole specimen, blood, was sampled, and tissue repertoires likely differ. What naive subsets generally showed was a larger estimated richness than memory subsets showed. Few donors limited the genetic and exposure-history diversity represented. Clonotypes that were shared across four donors made up around 5% of naive CD4 clonotypes.

V lost 4 bases to trimming and J lost 2 bases; unmatched junction nucleotides: 5. Germline V gene lookup returns CDR1 SGHRS and CDR2 YFSETQ. CDR3 length: 14 residues. Note on this clone: Its cognate antigen is unknown.

V usage is TRBV5-1 and J usage is TRBJ2-5; 7 bases line up with TRBD1. Sequencing input: naive CD8+ T cells from PBMCs. The sequence was collected from a man aged 18 to 30 in good health. Some clones in this sample may be carry-over from other donors' samples. The DNA of the CDR3 is TGCGCCAGCAGCGGGGACAGATCACAAGAGACCCAGTACTTC. It specifies CASSGDRSQETQYF.